This T cell receptor beta chain is from a study of blood T cell repertoires in COVID-19. Overall study: Sites across the United States, Italy and Spain contributed samples from acute and convalescent COVID-19. T cells, B-cell-depleted T cells, or PBMCs provided the cDNA or gDNA that served as material.

The CDR3 is made up of 18 amino acids. CDR1 is MDHEN, CDR2 SYDVKM, per germline. Germline trimming cut 6 bases from V and 2 bases from J; bases unmatched to any gene: 13. Original analysis: Reference gene primers were amplified, and this amplification served to estimate nucleated cell counts. TCRdb keeps only in-frame clones here, not all; method: immunoSEQ multiplex PCR. V and J calls and clone size come straight from that table; D and trimming were deduced from the DNA. Of approximately 190,000 clones listed, 70% to 90% are singletons. The TCR sequence derives from a woman aged 70-85 years with active or convalescent COVID-19. The source material was peripheral blood. The rearrangement links TRBV28 to TRBJ2-5; the match to TRBD1 covers 12 bases. The CDR3 protein is CASRPWGQGALNQETQYF. The CDR3 DNA is TGTGCCAGCAGGCCCTGGGGACAGGGGGCCCTAAATCAAGAGACCCAGTACTTC.